Given below is one TCR beta chain in context. The ends lost 5 bases at V and 12 bases at J; junction bases unmatched: 0. The CDR3 runs 11 residues. CDR1 and CDR2 from the germline V gene are GTSNPN and SVGIG (reference sequence). The study drew all its donors from Caucasian adults living in Nashville, Tennessee. Replicate PCRs run on unsorted PBMC used around 330 ng DNA, which was some 30,000 T cell genomes. Researchers sequenced unsorted PBMC DNA using ten immunoSEQ deep assay plates. This table comes from immunoSEQ multiplex PCR, and its TCRdb copy is limited to in-frame clones, with some not included. The table has roughly 490,000 clones, about three quarters seen once. This specimen belongs to a study of shared clonotypes between healthy human individuals.

Sequences were obtained from PBMCs. V gene TRBV30 combines with J gene TRBJ2-6, with 11 bases that match TRBD2. The TCR comes from a middle-aged woman in good health. Some clones in this sample may be carry-over from other donors' samples. CDR3 region: CAWGLAGVLTF. CDR3 bases: TGTGCCTGGGGACTAGCGGGCGTCCTGACTTTC.